This T cell receptor beta chain was sequenced in a study of T cell changes during pregnancy in multiple sclerosis (dated by TCRdb to between 2017 and 2020). For the wider study: In women with multiple sclerosis, the researchers looked at how the T cell repertoire shifted as pregnancy progressed.

Library preparation used the immunoSEQ multiplex PCR assay. The clones in this table, taken by TCRdb from immuneACCESS, are in-frame only. Not every clone is retained; where verified, under half of the shortfall comes from an unresolved V gene, and the cause of the rest is unknown. Across this sample there are roughly 60,000 clones, with about 90% seen only once. The top ten clonotypes cover just under 0.6% of the sample. On this clone: Its antigen specificity is not known. No much larger clone exists at a distance of one base, and base qualities are not known.

The germline ends are 8 bases apart after V is trimmed by 0 bases and J by 2 bases. The CDR1 and CDR2 encoded by the germline V gene (reference sequence) are SGHNT and YYREEE. Including cysteine and phenylalanine, the CDR3 has 14 amino acids. Just CDR3 DNA is preserved here, 42 bases in frame from base 1. The TCR sequence derives from a female donor with multiple sclerosis, enrolled in a pregnancy study. Rearrangement joined TRBV5-4 to TRBJ2-5; TRBD1 is possibly the D segment (5 matching bases). This material consisted of CD4+ T cells from peripheral blood mononuclear cells, taken in the first trimester of pregnancy. The CDR3 amino acid sequence is: CASSLGRGQETQYF. The sequenced DNA is TGTGCCAGCAGCTTGGGAAGGGGACAAGAGACCCAGTACTTC.